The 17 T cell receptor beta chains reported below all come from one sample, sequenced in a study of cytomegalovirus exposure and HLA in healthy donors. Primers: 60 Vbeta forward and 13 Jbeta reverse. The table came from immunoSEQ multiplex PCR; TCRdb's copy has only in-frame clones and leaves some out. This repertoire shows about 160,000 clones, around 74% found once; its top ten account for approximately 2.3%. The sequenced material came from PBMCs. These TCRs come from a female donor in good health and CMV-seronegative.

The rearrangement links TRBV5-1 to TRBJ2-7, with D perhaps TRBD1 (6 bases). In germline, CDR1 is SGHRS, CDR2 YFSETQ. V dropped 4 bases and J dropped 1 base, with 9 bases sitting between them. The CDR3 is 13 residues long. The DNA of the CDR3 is TGCGCCAGCAGCCCCGGACAGTCCTACGAGCAGTACTTC. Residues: CASSPGQSYEQYF.

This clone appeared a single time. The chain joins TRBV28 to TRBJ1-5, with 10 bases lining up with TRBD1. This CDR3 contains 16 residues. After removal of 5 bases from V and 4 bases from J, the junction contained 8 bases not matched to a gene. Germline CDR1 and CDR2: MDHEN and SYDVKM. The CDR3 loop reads CASSPGGQGPNQPQHF. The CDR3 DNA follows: TGTGCCAGCAGTCCGGGGGGACAGGGGCCAAATCAGCCCCAGCATTTT.

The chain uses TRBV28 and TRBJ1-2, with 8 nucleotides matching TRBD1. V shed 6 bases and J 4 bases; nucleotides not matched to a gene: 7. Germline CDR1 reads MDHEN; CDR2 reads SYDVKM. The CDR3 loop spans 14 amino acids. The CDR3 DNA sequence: TGTGCCAGCAGGTTGACAGGGGTTGGCTATGGCTACACCTTC. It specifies CASRLTGVGYGYTF.

DNA for the CDR3: TGTGCCAGCAGCTTGGTGGCGGATGCGGATGGCTACACCTTC. It codes for CASSLVADADGYTF. The genes are TRBV5-4 and TRBJ1-2; D is uncertain. The CDR3 extends over 14 amino acids. From germline, CDR1 is SGHNT and CDR2 YYREEE (reference sequence). Deletions cut 0 bases from V and 6 bases from J, with 12 bases between.

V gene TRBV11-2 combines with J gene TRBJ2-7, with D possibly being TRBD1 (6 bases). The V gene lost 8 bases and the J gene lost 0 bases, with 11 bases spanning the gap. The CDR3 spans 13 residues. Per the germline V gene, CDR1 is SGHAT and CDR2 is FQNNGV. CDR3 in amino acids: CASSQGPSYEQYF. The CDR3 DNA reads TGTGCCAGCTCCCAGGGGCCCTCCTACGAGCAGTACTTC.

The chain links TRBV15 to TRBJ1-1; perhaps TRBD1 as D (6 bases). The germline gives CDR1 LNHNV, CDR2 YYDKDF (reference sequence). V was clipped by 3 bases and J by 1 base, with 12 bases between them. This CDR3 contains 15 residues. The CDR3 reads CATSSPGRGNTEAFF. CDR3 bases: TGTGCCACCAGCAGCCCCGGCAGGGGGAACACTGAAGCTTTCTTT.

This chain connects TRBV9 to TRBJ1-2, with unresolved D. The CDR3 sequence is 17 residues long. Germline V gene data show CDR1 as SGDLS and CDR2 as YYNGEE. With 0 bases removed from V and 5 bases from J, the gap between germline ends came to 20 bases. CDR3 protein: CASSVAVQSTGRYGYTF. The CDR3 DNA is TGTGCCAGCAGCGTAGCGGTGCAATCGACCGGGAGATATGGCTACACCTTC.

The CDR3 loop reads CASSGGTAQETQYF. CDR3 nucleotides: TGTGCCAGCAGTGGCGGGACAGCTCAAGAGACCCAGTACTTC. The chain has TRBV6-1 and TRBJ2-5; D possibly corresponds to TRBD1 (7 bases). In germline, CDR1 is MNHNS, CDR2 SASEGT. The CDR3 sequence is 14 residues long. V shed 4 bases and J shed 2 bases, with 11 bases lying between them.

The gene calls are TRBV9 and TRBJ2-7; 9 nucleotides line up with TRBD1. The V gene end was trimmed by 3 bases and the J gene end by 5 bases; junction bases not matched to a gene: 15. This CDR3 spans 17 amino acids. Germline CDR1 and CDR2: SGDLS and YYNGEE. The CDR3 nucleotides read TGTGCCAGCAGCGCACGTAGGTCCGGCGACAGGGGGAACGAGCAGTACTTC. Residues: CASSARRSGDRGNEQYF.

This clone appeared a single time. In DNA, the CDR3 is TGCGCCAGCAGCTTGGATTGGCAGGCACTAAACATTCAGTACTTC. Residues: CASSLDWQALNIQYF. This chain joins TRBV5-1 and TRBJ2-4; unclear D gene. The V end lost 0 bases, the J end lost 6 bases, and 13 bases lay between the germline ends. Germline CDR1 and CDR2: SGHRS and YFSETQ. The CDR3 consists of 15 residues.

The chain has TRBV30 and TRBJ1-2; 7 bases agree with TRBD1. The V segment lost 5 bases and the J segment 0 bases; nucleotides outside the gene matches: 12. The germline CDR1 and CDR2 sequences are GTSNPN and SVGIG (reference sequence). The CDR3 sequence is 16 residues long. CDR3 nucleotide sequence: TGTGCCTGGGCCCCTCCAGGGACAGTTACTAACTATGGCTACACCTTC. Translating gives CAWAPPGTVTNYGYTF. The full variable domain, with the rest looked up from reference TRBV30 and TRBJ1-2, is SQTIHQWPATLVQPVGSPLSLECTVEGTSNPNLYWYRQAAGRGLQLLFYSVGIGQISSEVPQNLSASRPQDRQFILSSKKLLLSDSGFYLCAWAPPGTVTNYGYTFGSGTRLTVV.

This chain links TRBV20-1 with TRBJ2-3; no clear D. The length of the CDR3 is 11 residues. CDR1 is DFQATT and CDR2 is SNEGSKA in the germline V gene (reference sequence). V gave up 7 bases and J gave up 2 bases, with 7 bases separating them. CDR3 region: CSERVTDTQYF. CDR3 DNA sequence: TGCAGTGAACGGGTCACAGATACGCAGTATTTT.

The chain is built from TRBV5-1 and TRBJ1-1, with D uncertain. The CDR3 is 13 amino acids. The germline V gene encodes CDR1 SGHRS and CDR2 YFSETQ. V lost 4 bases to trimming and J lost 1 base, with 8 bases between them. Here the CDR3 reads CASSKPANTEAFF. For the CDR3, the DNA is TGCGCCAGCAGCAAGCCTGCGAACACTGAAGCTTTCTTT.

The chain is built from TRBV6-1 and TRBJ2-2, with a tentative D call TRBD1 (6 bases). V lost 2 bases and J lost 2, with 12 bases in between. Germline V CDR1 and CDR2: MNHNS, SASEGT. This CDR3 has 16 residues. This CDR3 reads CASSELGASNTGELFF. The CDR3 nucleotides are TGTGCCAGCAGTGAATTGGGGGCCTCTAACACCGGGGAGCTGTTTTTT.

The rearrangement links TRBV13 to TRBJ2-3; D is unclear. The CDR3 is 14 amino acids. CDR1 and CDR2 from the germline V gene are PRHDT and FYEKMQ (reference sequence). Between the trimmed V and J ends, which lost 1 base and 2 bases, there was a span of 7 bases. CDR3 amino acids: CASSLVALTDTQYF. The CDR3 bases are TGTGCCAGCAGCTTAGTGGCCCTCACAGATACGCAGTATTTT.

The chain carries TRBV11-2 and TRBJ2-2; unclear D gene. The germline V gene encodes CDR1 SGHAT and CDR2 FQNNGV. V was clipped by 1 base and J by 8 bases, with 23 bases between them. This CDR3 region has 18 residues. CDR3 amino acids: CASSLVGAAQMKRGELFF. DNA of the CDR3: TGTGCCAGCAGCTTAGTTGGAGCAGCCCAAATGAAACGTGGGGAGCTGTTTTTT.

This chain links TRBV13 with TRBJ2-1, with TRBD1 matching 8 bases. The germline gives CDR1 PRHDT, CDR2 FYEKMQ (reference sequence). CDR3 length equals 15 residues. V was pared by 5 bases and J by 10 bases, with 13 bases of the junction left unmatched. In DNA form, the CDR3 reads TGTGCCAGCAGCCCCCAGGGGGCAGTGGGAGAAGAGCAGTTCTTC. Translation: CASSPQGAVGEEQFF.